This TCR beta chain stems from a study of identical twins. General observations from the study: Modelling approaches yielded underestimates of out-of-frame TCR alpha sharing between monozygotic twins. Twin pairs' shared out-of-frame alpha sequences were enriched in low generation probability. Beta out-of-frame sequences showed weaker excess twin sharing. The abundant beta clonotypes from cord blood had fewer insertions, and memory repertoires had none of this.

On this clonotype itself: Its target is unknown.

TCRdb re-called the 5' RACE reads with MiXCR, one entry per CDR3 protein. The sample yields 1.5 million to 2 million distinct CDR3 sequences, about 30% seen once. The germline V gene has CDR1 SGHDN and CDR2 FVKESK. This CDR3 has 14 amino acids. V lost 7 bases to trimming and J lost 2 bases, with 14 bases between them. The sequence was collected from a newborn girl in good health. The chain joins TRBV14 to TRBJ1-2; D perhaps matches TRBD1 (6 bases). Sequencing was performed on cord blood. The CDR3: CASNHSGTNYGYTF. The DNA for the CDR3 is TGTGCCAGCAACCATTCCGGGACAAACTATGGCTACACCTTC.